This T cell receptor beta chain was identified in a study of patients and donors after allogeneic stem cell transplantation. Each CDR3 protein gets one entry after TCRdb re-called the RT-PCR reads with MiXCR. The repertoire holds approximately 410,000 distinct CDR3 sequences, with 16% as singletons. Between the trimmed V and J ends, which lost 6 bases and 4 bases, there was a span of 19 bases. Germline lookup yields CDR1 DFQATT and CDR2 SNEGSKA (reference sequence). This CDR3 is 15 amino acids long. The receptor's source is a human donor who was either an allogeneic HSCT recipient or a stem cell or donor lymphocyte infusion donor (not recorded which). It is not recorded whose cells these are; they may come from a transplant donor. Sequencing was performed on blood, either unsorted or a sorted T cell fraction (not recorded which). This chain links TRBV20-1 with TRBJ1-5; no clear D. CDR3 in DNA: TGCAGTGCCCAGGCCGTGGTCGGCACAAATCAGCCCCAGCATTTT. The encoded protein is CSAQAVVGTNQPQHF.